This T cell receptor (beta chain) was identified in a study of OX40 agonist ivuxolimab in advanced cancers. Turning to the study itself: Ivuxolimab was delivered to patients intravenously every 2 weeks at doses spanning 0.01 to 10 mg/kg.

Study-wide findings and caveats: Expanded clones belonging to CD8+ T cells outnumbered, on average, those of CD4+. At 0.1 to 3.0 mg/kg and by week 6, CD4+ and CD8+ T cells in the blood had expanded clonally.

A note on this clone: Its antigen is currently unknown.

Clones were sequenced by immunoSEQ multiplex PCR, and TCRdb holds only the in-frame ones, with some missing. The sample gives about 120,000 clones, approximately 89% of which show up once; 0.27% is in the top ten. This TCR came from an adult with an advanced solid tumor such as melanoma, head and neck, liver or kidney cancer. The sequenced sample was CD4+ or CD8+ T cells sorted from blood, obtained in a trial of the OX40 agonist ivuxolimab.

The CDR3 is CASSQVLGRVTDTQYF. DNA of the CDR3: TGCGCCAGCAGCCAAGTCCTGGGCCGCGTCACAGATACGCAGTATTTT. The chain carries TRBV4-3 and TRBJ2-3, with D unresolved. V gave up 1 base and J gave up 2 bases, with 13 bases separating them. Germline lookup yields CDR1 LGHNA and CDR2 YSLEER. The CDR3 loop spans 16 amino acids.